The 5 T cell receptor beta chains in this list originate from one sample, sequenced in a study of blood T cell repertoires in COVID-19. TCRdb keeps only in-frame clones here, not all; method: immunoSEQ multiplex PCR. The sample yields around 140,000 clones, roughly 88% seen once. The sample taken for sequencing was peripheral blood. These receptors were collected from a woman aged 55-75 years with acute or convalescent COVID-19.

The V call is TRBV5-1, the J call TRBJ1-5; 10 bases agree with TRBD1. Germline lookup yields CDR1 SGHRS and CDR2 YFSETQ. CDR3 length: 14 amino acids. V lost 5 bases, J lost 5 bases, and 4 bases stayed unmatched. The CDR3 protein is CASRDGTGDQPQHF. In DNA form, the CDR3 reads TGCGCCAGCAGGGACGGGACAGGGGATCAGCCCCAGCATTTT.

The V gene is TRBV9, the J gene TRBJ1-2; 7 bases align to TRBD1. J lost 6 bases, V lost 4 bases, and 15 bases had no gene match. This CDR3 contains 16 residues. Germline CDR1 is SGDLS and CDR2 is YYNGEE. Here the CDR3 DNA reads TGTGCCAGCAGCCCCGGGACAGCTTTTACAAAGAATGGCTACACCTTC. It translates to CASSPGTAFTKNGYTF.

CDR3 nucleotide sequence: TGTGCCAGCGGGGGGTGGAGCATCACAGATACGCAGTATTTT. It translates to CASGGWSITDTQYF. The chain combines TRBV19 with TRBJ2-3; 7 bases map to TRBD2. Germline V gene sequence: CDR1 LNHDA, CDR2 SQIVND (reference sequence). With 9 bases clipped from V and 2 bases from J, the junction kept 8 bases outside the gene matches. The CDR3 totals 14 residues.

This clone was recorded a few times. The V and J genes are TRBV11-3 and TRBJ2-3; 7 bases agree with TRBD1. Germline CDR1 SGHNT, CDR2 YENEEA. The CDR3 sequence is 14 residues long. V lost 2 bases and J lost 4; bases outside the gene matches: 3. CDR3 in DNA: TGTGCCAGCAGCTTAAGACAGGGCGCAGATACGCAGTATTTT. It specifies CASSLRQGADTQYF.

V gene TRBV3-1 (or the pseudogene TRBV3-2) combines with J gene TRBJ1-4; 10 nucleotides agree with TRBD1. In germline, CDR1 is LGHDT, CDR2 YNNKEL (reference sequence). CDR3 size: 15 residues. Trimming cost V 6 bases and J 6 bases; bases outside gene matches: 7. The CDR3 here is CASSLTGTGDEKLFF. CDR3 nucleotide sequence: TGTGCCAGCAGTCTGACCGGGACAGGGGATGAAAAACTGTTTTTT.